The sequence of this TCR beta chain was determined in a study of T-cell memory formation after mild COVID-19. The overall study: Clustering of TCRs was largely donor specific. Points from the study as a whole: Contracting CD8+ clones were enriched in EMRA, CD4+ mainly in CM and EM. The SARS-CoV-2 specificity of second-wave clones reaching peak at day 37 remained unverified.

TCRdb passed the 5' RACE reads through MiXCR, listing each CDR3 protein once. Here the sample spans 350,000 to 500,000 distinct CDR3 sequences, about a sixth being singletons. V lost 8 bases and J lost 10; bases outside the gene matches: 15. The CDR3 length is 13 residues. Germline CDR1 SQVTM, CDR2 ANQGSEA. Worth noting for this clonotype: No antigen is known for it.

The J gene is TRBJ1-1, the V gene TRBV29-1, with TRBD1 matching 8 bases. Material: PBMCs or a T cell subset sorted from them (not recorded which). The clonotype comes from a man between 18 and 35 years old who had mild COVID-19 (a few samples of this study predate the infection). Cell type and time point are not known. The DNA of the CDR3 is TGCAGCTACTATCAGGGGGCGGGAATGGGAGCTTTCTTT. This sequence encodes CSYYQGAGMGAFF. The variable domain in full, completed from reference TRBV29-1 and TRBJ1-1, reads SAVISQKPSRDICQRGTSLTIQCQVDSQVTMMFWYRQQPGQSLTLIATANQGSEATYESGFVIDKFPISRPNLTFSTLTVSNMSPEDSSIYLCSYYQGAGMGAFFGQGTRLTVV.